This T cell receptor (beta chain) originates from a study of blood T cell repertoires in COVID-19. Here immunoSEQ multiplex PCR was the method, and the copy in TCRdb shows in-frame clones only, minus some. The repertoire holds approximately 440,000 clones, with roughly 88% as singletons. CDR3 size: 16 residues. Germline V gene lookup returns CDR1 MNHEY and CDR2 SMNVEV (reference sequence). Trimming cost V 3 bases and J 5 bases; bases outside gene matches: 9. The rearrangement joins TRBV27 to TRBJ2-1; the match to TRBD2 covers 8 bases. Material: PBMCs or T cells enriched from blood (not recorded which). The TCR sequence derives from a man aged 18 to 29 who had recovered from COVID-19. The CDR3 spells CASSFGAGGGHNEQFF. CDR3 sequence (DNA): TGTGCCAGCAGTTTTGGGGCGGGAGGCGGCCACAATGAGCAGTTCTTC.